The TCR beta chain under discussion was sequenced for a study of monozygotic twins with inflammatory bowel disease. Overall study results and limits: Clonotypes shared with others were fewer in IBD patients than in healthy twins, especially with disease activity. TCRbeta diversity (inverse Simpson) was lower in IBD patients than in healthy co-twins.

Around 4,000 ng of total RNA went into each TCR library. Making cDNA involved eight separate reactions per sample. For each CDR3 protein, TCRdb gives one entry from its re-call of the 5' RACE reads, without DNA. The repertoire table contains approximately 140,000 distinct CDR3 sequences. The CDR3 has 19 amino acids. Germline V lookup: CDR1 LGHNA, CDR2 YNFKEQ. Note on this clonotype: The antigen remains undetermined.

Sequencing was done on a sample of blood. The receptor comes from a human donor with ulcerative colitis or Crohn's disease, or a healthy co-twin of an affected twin (not recorded which). The V gene is TRBV4-2, the J gene TRBJ1-2. CDR3 in amino acids: CASSLVGNRAGTRGYGYTF.